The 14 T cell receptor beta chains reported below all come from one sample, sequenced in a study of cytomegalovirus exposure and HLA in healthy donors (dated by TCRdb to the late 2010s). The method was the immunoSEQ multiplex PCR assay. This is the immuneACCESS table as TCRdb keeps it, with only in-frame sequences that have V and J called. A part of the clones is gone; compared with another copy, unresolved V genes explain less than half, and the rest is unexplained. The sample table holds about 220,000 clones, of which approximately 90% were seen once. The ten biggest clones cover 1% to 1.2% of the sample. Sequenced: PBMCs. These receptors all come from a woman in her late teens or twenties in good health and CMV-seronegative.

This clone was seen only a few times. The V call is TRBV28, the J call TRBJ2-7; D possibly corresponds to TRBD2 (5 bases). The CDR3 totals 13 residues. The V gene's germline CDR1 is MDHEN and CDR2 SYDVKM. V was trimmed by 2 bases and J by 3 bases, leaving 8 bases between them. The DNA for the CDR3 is TGTGCCAGCAGTTTACTCGGGGTCTACGAGCAGTACTTC. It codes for CASSLLGVYEQYF.

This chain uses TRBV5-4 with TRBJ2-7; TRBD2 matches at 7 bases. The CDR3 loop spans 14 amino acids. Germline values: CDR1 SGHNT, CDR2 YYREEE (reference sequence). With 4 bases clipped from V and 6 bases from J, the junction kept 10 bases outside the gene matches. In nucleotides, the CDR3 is TGTGCCAGCAGCCCGATGGGAGGGGCCGTCGAGCAGTACTTC. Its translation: CASSPMGGAVEQYF. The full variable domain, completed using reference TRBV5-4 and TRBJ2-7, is ETGVTQSPTHLIKTRGQQVTLRCSSQSGHNTVSWYQQALGQGPQFIFQYYREEENGRGNFPPRFSGLQFPNYSSELNVNALELDDSALYLCASSPMGGAVEQYFGPGTRLTVT.

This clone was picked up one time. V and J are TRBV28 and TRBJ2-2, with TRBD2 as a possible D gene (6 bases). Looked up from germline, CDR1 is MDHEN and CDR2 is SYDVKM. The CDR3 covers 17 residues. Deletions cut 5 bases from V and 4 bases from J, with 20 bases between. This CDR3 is CASSPPGLAISTGELFF. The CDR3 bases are TGTGCCAGCAGTCCCCCCGGGCTAGCGATCTCCACCGGGGAGCTGTTTTTT.

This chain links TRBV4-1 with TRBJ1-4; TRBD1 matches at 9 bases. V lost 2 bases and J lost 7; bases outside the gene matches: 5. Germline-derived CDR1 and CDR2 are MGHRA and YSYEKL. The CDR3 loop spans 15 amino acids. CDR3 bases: TGCGCCAGCAGCCAACCGGGACAGGGACGTGAAAAACTGTTTTTT. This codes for CASSQPGQGREKLFF.

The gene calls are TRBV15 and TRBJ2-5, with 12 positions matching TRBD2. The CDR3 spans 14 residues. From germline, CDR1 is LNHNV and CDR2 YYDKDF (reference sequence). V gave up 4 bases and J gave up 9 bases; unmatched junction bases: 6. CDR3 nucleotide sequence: TGTGCCACCAGCACTGGGACTAGCGGGTGGGCCCAGTACTTC. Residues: CATSTGTSGWAQYF.

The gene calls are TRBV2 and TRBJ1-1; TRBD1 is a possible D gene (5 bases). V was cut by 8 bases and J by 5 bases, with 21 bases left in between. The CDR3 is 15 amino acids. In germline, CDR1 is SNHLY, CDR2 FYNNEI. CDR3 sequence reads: CASAGTGRGGTEAFF. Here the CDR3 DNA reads TGTGCCAGCGCGGGTACGGGGAGGGGAGGAACTGAAGCTTTCTTT.

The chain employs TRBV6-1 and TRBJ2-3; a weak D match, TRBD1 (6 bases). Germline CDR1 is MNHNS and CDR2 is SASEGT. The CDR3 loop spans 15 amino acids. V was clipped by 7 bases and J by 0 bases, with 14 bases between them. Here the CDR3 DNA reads TGTGCCAGCATGGATACGAGGGGGAGCACAGATACGCAGTATTTT. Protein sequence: CASMDTRGSTDTQYF.

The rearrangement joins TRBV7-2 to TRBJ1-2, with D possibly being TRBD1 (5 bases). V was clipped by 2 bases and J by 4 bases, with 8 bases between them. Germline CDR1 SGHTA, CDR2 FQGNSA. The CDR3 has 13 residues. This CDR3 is CASSLPGIYGYTF. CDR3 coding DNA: TGTGCCAGCAGCTTACCAGGGATCTATGGCTACACCTTC.

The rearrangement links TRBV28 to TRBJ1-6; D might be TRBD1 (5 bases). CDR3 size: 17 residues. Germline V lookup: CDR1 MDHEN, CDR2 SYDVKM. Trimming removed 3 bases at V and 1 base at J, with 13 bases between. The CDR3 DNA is TGTGCCAGCAGTTTCGTCTTCGGGACTTCCTATAATTCACCCCTCCACTTT. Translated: CASSFVFGTSYNSPLHF.

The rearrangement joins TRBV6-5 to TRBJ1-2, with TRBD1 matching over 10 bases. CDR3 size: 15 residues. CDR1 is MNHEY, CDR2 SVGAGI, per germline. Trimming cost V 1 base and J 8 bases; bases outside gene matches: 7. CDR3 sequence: CASSYFGTGAVGYTF. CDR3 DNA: TGTGCCAGCAGTTACTTCGGGACAGGGGCTGTCGGCTACACCTTC.

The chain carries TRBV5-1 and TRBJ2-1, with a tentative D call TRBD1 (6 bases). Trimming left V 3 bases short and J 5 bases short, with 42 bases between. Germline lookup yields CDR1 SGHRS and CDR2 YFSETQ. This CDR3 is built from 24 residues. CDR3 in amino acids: CASSSDLLPPHLNRERNPNNEQFF. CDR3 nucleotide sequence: TGCGCCAGCAGCTCCGACCTTTTACCCCCCCACCTCAACAGGGAGAGGAACCCCAACAATGAGCAGTTCTTC.

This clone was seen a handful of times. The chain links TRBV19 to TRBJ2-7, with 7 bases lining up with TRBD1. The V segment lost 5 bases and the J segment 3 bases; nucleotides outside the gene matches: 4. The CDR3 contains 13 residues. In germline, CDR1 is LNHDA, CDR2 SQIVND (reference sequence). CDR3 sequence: CASSAPGGYEQYF. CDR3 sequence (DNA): TGTGCCAGTAGTGCGCCAGGGGGCTACGAGCAGTACTTC.

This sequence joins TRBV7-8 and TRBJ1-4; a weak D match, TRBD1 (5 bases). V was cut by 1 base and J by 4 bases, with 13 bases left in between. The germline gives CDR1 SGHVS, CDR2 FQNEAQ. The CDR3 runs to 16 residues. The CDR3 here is CASSLGTGLINEKLFF. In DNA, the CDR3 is TGTGCCAGCAGCTTAGGGACGGGACTGATTAATGAAAAACTGTTTTTT.

Here the CDR3 DNA reads TGTGCCTGGAGGCTCCTAGGGACTAGAGGAAACACCATATATTTT. Its translation: CAWRLLGTRGNTIYF. V gene TRBV30 combines with J gene TRBJ1-3; D perhaps matches TRBD1 (5 bases). This CDR3 is 15 amino acids long. Germline CDR1 reads GTSNPN; CDR2 reads SVGIG (reference sequence). V lost 3 bases and J 4 bases, leaving 16 bases between the germline ends.